The next 28 T cell receptor beta chains were all read from a single sample in a study of long-term antiretroviral therapy in people with HIV. Samples were assayed with immunoSEQ v3.0 at survey level. Here immunoSEQ multiplex PCR was the method, and the copy in TCRdb shows in-frame clones only, minus some. The table has about 33,000 clones, about 96% seen once. This specimen consisted of unsorted PBMCs, obtained around 6.6 years after starting antiretroviral therapy. The source is a man aged 25 to 40 with HIV.

The chain employs TRBV6-1 and TRBJ2-5; D is possibly TRBD2 (5 bases). The better agreement between TRBJ2-7 and the DNA end casts doubt on the J call. CDR3 length: 16 residues. Germline assignment: CDR1 MNHNS and CDR2 SASEGT. For the CDR3, the DNA is TGTGCCAGCAGTGACGGGTCGGGGTTTCCCTACTACGAGCAGTACTTC. This codes for CASSDGSGFPYYEQYF.

This chain links TRBV6-1 with TRBJ2-3; 9 nucleotides align to TRBD1. Losses at the gene ends were 2 bases for V and 1 base for J; bases not matched to a gene: 4. The CDR3 loop spans 16 amino acids. Looked up from germline, CDR1 is MNHNS and CDR2 is SASEGT. The CDR3 DNA is TGTGCCAGCAGTGAATGGGGACAGGGAGGCACAGATACGCAGTATTTT. Protein: CASSEWGQGGTDTQYF.

This chain connects TRBV5-6 to TRBJ2-1; TRBD2 agrees at 9 bases. CDR3 size: 16 residues. J lost 2 bases, V lost 0 bases, and 3 bases had no gene match. Per germline, CDR1 SGHDT and CDR2 YYEEEE. The CDR3 DNA is TGTGCCAGCAGCTTGGCAGCGGGGGGTACCTACAATGAGCAGTTCTTC. As protein: CASSLAAGGTYNEQFF.

The chain joins TRBV25-1 to TRBJ2-5; D gene ambiguous. This CDR3 is built from 14 residues. V was pared by 2 bases and J by 5 bases, with 12 bases between. CDR1 and CDR2 from the germline V gene are MGHDK and SYGVNS. The CDR3 DNA sequence: TGTGCCAGCAGTGAACCCTCTGAGAGGGAGACCCAGTACTTC. Amino acid sequence: CASSEPSERETQYF.

The chain employs TRBV5-1 and TRBJ2-7; no reliable D call. V lost 0 bases, J lost 5 bases, and 9 bases lay in between. The germline gives CDR1 SGHRS, CDR2 YFSETQ. The CDR3 sequence is 13 residues long. The CDR3 DNA follows: TGCGCCAGCAGCTTGGTTTATGCGGACGAGCAGTACTTC. This encodes CASSLVYADEQYF.

The count of this clone is one. This chain joins TRBV5-1 and TRBJ2-7; D call uncertain. Trimming removed 2 bases from V and 0 bases from J, with 12 bases in between. This CDR3 is 15 amino acids long. Germline CDR1 SGHRS, CDR2 YFSETQ. CDR3 in amino acids: CASSFSRDISYEQYF. The CDR3 region has the DNA TGCGCCAGCAGCTTCTCACGTGACATCTCCTACGAGCAGTACTTC.

The chain carries TRBV7-9 and TRBJ2-7, with 9 bases fitting TRBD1. Losses at the gene ends were 3 bases for V and 0 bases for J; bases not matched to a gene: 3. The CDR3 runs to 15 residues. CDR1 and CDR2 from the germline V gene are SEHNR and FQNEAQ (reference sequence). The CDR3 reads CASSLEDRGSYEQYF. The CDR3 coding sequence is TGTGCCAGCAGCTTGGAGGACAGGGGCTCCTACGAGCAGTACTTC.

The chain has TRBV16 and TRBJ1-1; D gene uncertain. The V end lost 4 bases, the J end lost 9 bases, and 3 bases lay between the germline ends. Germline V gives CDR1 KGHSY, CDR2 FQNENV. There are 9 residues in the CDR3. CDR3 sequence reads: CASSPQAFF. The CDR3 region has the DNA TGTGCCAGCAGCCCCCAAGCTTTCTTT. The whole variable domain, filled in from reference TRBV16 and TRBJ1-1, reads GEEVAQTPKHLVRGEGQKAKLYCAPIKGHSYVFWYQQVLKNEFKFLISFQNENVFDETGMPKERFSAKCLPNSPCSLEIQATKLEDSAVYFCASSPQAFFGQGTRLTVV.

The chain recombines TRBV7-9 with TRBJ1-4; D is unresolved. The length of the CDR3 is 14 residues. Trimming took 7 bases from V and 4 from J, leaving 13 bases between them. Looked up from germline, CDR1 is SEHNR and CDR2 is FQNEAQ (reference sequence). CDR3 loop: CASTPPEYNEKLFF. The DNA for the CDR3 is TGTGCCAGCACCCCCCCCGAGTATAATGAAAAACTGTTTTTT.

This chain joins TRBV7-2 and TRBJ2-5; 9 bases align to TRBD2. The CDR3 is 16 amino acids. Trimming removed 8 bases from V and 7 bases from J; junction bases left unmatched: 17. In germline, CDR1 is SGHTA, CDR2 FQGNSA. CDR3 sequence (DNA): TGTGCCAGCGGTAATAGCGGGGGCGCCTACCAGCGGACCCAGTACTTC. Its protein is CASGNSGGAYQRTQYF. The whole variable domain, filled in from reference TRBV7-2 and TRBJ2-5, reads GAGVSQSPSNKVTEKGKDVELRCDPISGHTALYWYRQSLGQGLEFLIYFQGNSAPDKSGLPSDRFSAERTGGSVSTLTIQRTQQEDSAVYLCASGNSGGAYQRTQYFGPGTRLLVL.

Written as DNA, the CDR3 is TGTGCCAGTAGTAACGTCAGGACGGGGGAAGATACGCAGTATTTT. Amino acid sequence: CASSNVRTGEDTQYF. The chain uses TRBV19 and TRBJ2-3, with D possibly matching TRBD2 (6 bases). The germline V gene has CDR1 LNHDA and CDR2 SQIVND (reference sequence). Trimming took off 4 bases at V and 5 bases at J, with 16 bases between the two ends. This CDR3 has 15 amino acids.

The rearrangement links TRBV19 to TRBJ2-7; D possibly corresponds to TRBD2 (5 bases). Trimming cost V 6 bases and J 2 bases, with 14 bases left between them. Germline loops: CDR1 LNHDA, CDR2 SQIVND (reference sequence). CDR3 length: 14 residues. The CDR3 DNA sequence: TGTGCCAGTAGCACCGAGGCCGGGGCCTACGAGCAGTACTTC. It is translated as CASSTEAGAYEQYF.

In DNA, the CDR3 is TGCGCCAGCAGCCCAACCGGGCGCTCCTACGAGCAGTACTTC. Amino acid sequence: CASSPTGRSYEQYF. The J gene is TRBJ2-7, the V gene TRBV4-1, with D uncertain. From germline, CDR1 is MGHRA and CDR2 YSYEKL. The ends were cut back, 4 bases at V and 0 bases at J, with 10 bases in the middle. This CDR3 has 14 residues.

The CDR3 region is CASQGQSPSYEQYF. The CDR3 nucleotides read TGTGCCAGCCAGGGACAGTCTCCGTCCTACGAGCAGTACTTC. The chain employs TRBV18 and TRBJ2-7; 7 nucleotides agree with TRBD1. This CDR3 is 14 amino acids long. The J segment lost 1 base and the V segment lost 8 bases, leaving 8 bases of the junction unmatched. CDR1 KGHSH and CDR2 LQKENI come from the germline V gene.

The gene calls are TRBV11-2 and TRBJ1-2; D call uncertain. Germline V lookup: CDR1 SGHAT, CDR2 FQNNGV. V gave up 3 bases and J gave up 0 bases, with 8 bases separating them. The CDR3 covers 14 residues. The CDR3 region is CASSLGRPNYGYTF. CDR3 DNA sequence: TGTGCCAGCAGCTTGGGTAGGCCTAACTATGGCTACACCTTC.

V usage is TRBV7-8 and J usage is TRBJ1-2, with no clear D. With 0 bases removed from V and 0 bases from J, the gap between germline ends came to 17 bases. The CDR3 has 18 amino acids. The germline CDR1 and CDR2 sequences are SGHVS and FQNEAQ. The CDR3 bases are TGTGCCAGCAGCTTAGCCCGGGCAGCCTCGAACCCTAACTATGGCTACACCTTC. Amino acid sequence: CASSLARAASNPNYGYTF.

CDR3 loop: CASAQTANYGYTF. The CDR3 DNA is TGTGCCAGCGCCCAGACAGCTAACTATGGCTACACCTTC. The genes are TRBV6-6 and TRBJ1-2; tentative D call: TRBD1 (5 bases). This CDR3 has 13 residues. In germline, CDR1 is MNHNY, CDR2 SVGAGI (reference sequence). V lost 8 bases and J 0 bases, leaving 10 bases between the germline ends.

The chain carries TRBV19 and TRBJ1-2; D is unresolved. Trimming pared 2 bases from V and 6 bases from J, leaving 7 bases between. Germline loops: CDR1 LNHDA, CDR2 SQIVND (reference sequence). This CDR3 comprises 12 residues. The CDR3, as DNA: TGTGCCAGTAGTATATCGCGGAATGGCTACACCTTC. The encoded protein is CASSISRNGYTF.

This chain links TRBV19 with TRBJ2-2, with D unclear. The CDR3 covers 12 residues. CDR1 and CDR2 (germline): LNHDA, SQIVND (reference sequence). Between the trimmed V and J ends, which lost 7 bases and 9 bases, there was a span of 12 bases. As DNA, the CDR3 is TGTGCCAGTACCGGAGAGGTGCGGGAGCTGTTTTTT. Protein: CASTGEVRELFF.

CDR3 DNA sequence: TGCAGTGCTAGACAGTCCTACGAGCAGTACTTC. Protein product: CSARQSYEQYF. The chain carries TRBV20-1 and TRBJ2-7; D is uncertain. This CDR3 is 11 amino acids long. CDR1 is DFQATT and CDR2 is SNEGSKA in the germline V gene (reference sequence). Trimming cost V 2 bases and J 1 base, with 3 bases left between them.

The chain joins TRBV5-8 to TRBJ2-7; perhaps TRBD1 as D (6 bases). The CDR3 length is 15 residues. Trimming stripped 4 bases from V and 0 bases from J, with 14 bases between. Germline V lookup: CDR1 SGHTS, CDR2 YDEGEE. The CDR3 DNA reads TGTGCCAGCAGCATGGACAGAACCTTCTCCTACGAGCAGTACTTC. Protein sequence: CASSMDRTFSYEQYF.

A few counts support this clone. The rearrangement uses TRBV4-1 and TRBJ2-7; possible D gene TRBD1, 5 bases. The ends were cut back, 3 bases at V and 4 bases at J, with 13 bases in the middle. The V gene's germline CDR1 is MGHRA and CDR2 YSYEKL. The CDR3 consists of 14 residues. This CDR3 is CASSQARTRYEQYF. Here the CDR3 DNA reads TGCGCCAGCAGCCAGGCCAGGACACGGTACGAGCAGTACTTC.

This sequence joins TRBV4-3 and TRBJ2-1, with D possibly being TRBD2 (7 bases). The CDR3 is made up of 14 amino acids. Trimming shortened V by 1 base and J by 11 bases, and 15 bases separated the two germline ends. Germline-derived CDR1 and CDR2 are LGHNA and YSLEER. The CDR3 nucleotides are TGCGCCAGCAGCCAAGGGGGCGCGGGGGCCCAGCAGTTCTTC. Translation gives CASSQGGAGAQQFF.

This clone was counted once. V usage is TRBV13 and J usage is TRBJ2-5; D remains unclear. The CDR3 sequence is 12 residues long. V lost 6 bases, J lost 3 bases, and 8 bases lay in between. Germline V CDR1 and CDR2: PRHDT, FYEKMQ (reference sequence). This chain's CDR3 is CASSLTEETQYF. The DNA for the CDR3 is TGTGCCAGCAGTTTGACCGAAGAGACCCAGTACTTC.

The sample holds a few counts of this clone. This same CDR3 is encoded by further DNA sequences in the sample. The rearrangement uses TRBV4-3 and TRBJ2-5; D is possibly TRBD1 (6 bases). CDR3 length: 14 residues. Germline loops: CDR1 LGHNA, CDR2 YSLEER. The V gene lost 0 bases and the J gene lost 4 bases, with 9 bases spanning the gap. The CDR3 loop is CASSQERGGETQYF. The CDR3, as DNA: TGCGCCAGCAGCCAAGAGAGAGGGGGAGAGACCCAGTACTTC.

The rearrangement uses TRBV4-3 and TRBJ1-3; tentative D call: TRBD1 (5 bases). Germline CDR1 is LGHNA and CDR2 is YSLEER. Trimming took 3 bases from V and 5 from J, leaving 17 bases between them. The CDR3 consists of 16 residues. CDR3 in amino acids: CASSQRFLDSRNTIYF. As DNA, the CDR3 is TGCGCCAGCAGCCAGCGATTCCTAGACAGTAGAAACACCATATATTTT.

The chain links TRBV7-2 to TRBJ1-1; D not certain. The V gene lost 0 bases and the J gene lost 6 bases, with 8 bases spanning the gap. CDR1 and CDR2 (germline): SGHTA, FQGNSA. The CDR3 covers 13 residues. Here the CDR3 DNA reads TGTGCCAGCAGCTTAGCGTTCCAGGCTGAAGCTTTCTTT. This encodes CASSLAFQAEAFF. Combining the CDR3 with reference TRBV7-2 and TRBJ1-1 gives the whole variable domain GAGVSQSPSNKVTEKGKDVELRCDPISGHTALYWYRQSLGQGLEFLIYFQGNSAPDKSGLPSDRFSAERTGGSVSTLTIQRTQQEDSAVYLCASSLAFQAEAFFGQGTRLTVV.

This rearrangement joins TRBV4-3 to TRBJ2-1, with 12 bases aligning to TRBD2. The trim removed 3 bases at V and 3 bases at J, leaving 3 bases unmatched. The CDR3 covers 16 residues. CDR1 is LGHNA and CDR2 is YSLEER in the germline V gene. The CDR3 DNA reads as TGCGCCAGCAGCCAGGGGACTAGCGGGTTCTACAATGAGCAGTTCTTC. Its protein product is CASSQGTSGFYNEQFF.